This T cell receptor beta chain was recorded in a study of blood T cells in healthy people across ages. Study-wide results and caveats: The recorded TCR beta diversity per million T cells decreased in a roughly linear manner with age.

A remark on this clonotype: Its antigen remains unidentified.

Primers used in a second PCR of about 6 to 11 cycles were a sample-barcoded 5' primer and a J-beta primer mix. TCRdb recomputed calls from the 5' RACE reads with MiXCR, one row per CDR3 protein. This sample has approximately 900,000 distinct CDR3 sequences, with 45% to 50% found just once. The receptor was derived from a man aged 25-45 years in good health. The material sequenced was blood.

In DNA, the CDR3 is TGCAGCACCCGACTAGCGGGGGTCACAGATACGCAGTATTTT. This sequence encodes CSTRLAGVTDTQYF. The chain has TRBV29-1 and TRBJ2-3; the match to TRBD2 covers 12 bases. Germline V gene lookup returns CDR1 SQVTM and CDR2 ANQGSEA. The CDR3 is made up of 14 amino acids. Unmatched junction bases numbered 5, after V lost 8 bases and J lost 2 bases.